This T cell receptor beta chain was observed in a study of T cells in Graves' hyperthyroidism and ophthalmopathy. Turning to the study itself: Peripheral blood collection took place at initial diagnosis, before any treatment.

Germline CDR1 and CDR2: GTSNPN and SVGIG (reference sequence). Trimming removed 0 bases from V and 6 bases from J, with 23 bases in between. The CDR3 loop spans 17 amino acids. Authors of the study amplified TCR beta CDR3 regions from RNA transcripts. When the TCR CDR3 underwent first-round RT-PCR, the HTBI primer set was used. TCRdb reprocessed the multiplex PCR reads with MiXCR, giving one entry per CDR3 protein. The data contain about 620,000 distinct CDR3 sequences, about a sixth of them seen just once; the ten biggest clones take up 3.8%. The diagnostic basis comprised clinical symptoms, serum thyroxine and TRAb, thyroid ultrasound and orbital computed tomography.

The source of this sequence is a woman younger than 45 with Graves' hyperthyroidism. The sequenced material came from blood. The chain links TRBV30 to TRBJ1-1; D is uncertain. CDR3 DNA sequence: TGTGCCTGGAGTGTACACGCAGGATCTACGCTCGGGGCTGAAGCTTTCTTT. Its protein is CAWSVHAGSTLGAEAFF.